This T cell receptor (beta chain) is drawn from a study of cytotoxic CD8 clonotypes in ibrutinib-treated CLL. Using immunoSEQ multiplex PCR, the repertoire was profiled, and TCRdb retains in-frame clones only, with some absent. The sample holds 26,000 or so clones, 62% seen once. Genomic DNA in an amount of approximately 2 micrograms was extracted from cryopreserved PBMCs and used for the preparation of TCR beta libraries. The sequence was collected from a human donor with chronic lymphocytic leukemia. This specimen was PBMCs, taken before ibrutinib treatment.

The CDR3 loop reads CSTEQYEQYF. For the CDR3, the DNA is TGCAGTACGGAACAATACGAGCAGTACTTC. J is TRBJ2-7 and V is TRBV20-1; D gene uncertain. With 8 bases removed from V and 4 bases from J, the gap between germline ends came to 9 bases. Germline-derived CDR1 and CDR2 are DFQATT and SNEGSKA (reference sequence). This CDR3 comprises 10 residues.